Following are 13 T cell receptor beta chains from one sample sequenced in a study of shared clonotypes between healthy human individuals. Repertoires were generated with immunoSEQ multiplex PCR, while TCRdb's copy carries only in-frame clones and drops some. This sample has approximately 340,000 clones, with roughly 70% found just once. Sequenced material: memory CD4+ T cells sorted from blood. Sample subset: CD45RA-negative fraction. These receptors all come from a man aged 25-45 years in good health.

The chain links TRBV7-9 to TRBJ2-2; tentatively, D is TRBD1 (6 bases). V was trimmed by 5 bases and J by 0 bases, leaving 10 bases between them. This CDR3 has 15 residues. Germline-derived CDR1 and CDR2 are SEHNR and FQNEAQ (reference sequence). CDR3 residues: CASSPRGANTGELFF. As DNA, the CDR3 is TGTGCCAGCAGCCCCAGGGGTGCGAACACCGGGGAGCTGTTTTTT.

This clone appeared a single time. The V and J genes are TRBV11-2 and TRBJ1-6, with a tentative D call TRBD1 (6 bases). CDR3 length: 15 residues. Looked up from germline, CDR1 is SGHAT and CDR2 is FQNNGV. V lost 4 bases to trimming and J lost 9 bases, with 16 bases between them. CDR3 DNA sequence: TGTGCCAGCAGCTACGGGACAACCCTTTCTTCACCCCTCCACTTT. It translates to CASSYGTTLSSPLHF.

This rearrangement joins TRBV5-1 to TRBJ1-3, with D possibly TRBD1 on 5 matching bases. Trimming stripped 0 bases from V and 4 bases from J, with 17 bases between. This CDR3 has 17 amino acids. From germline, CDR1 is SGHRS and CDR2 YFSETQ. The CDR3 here is CASSLVVLGGSGNTIYF. CDR3 nucleotide sequence: TGCGCCAGCAGCTTGGTTGTTTTGGGGGGGTCCGGAAACACCATATATTTT. Complete variable domain (other parts from reference TRBV5-1 and TRBJ1-3): KAGVTQTPRYLIKTRGQQVTLSCSPISGHRSVSWYQQTPGQGLQFLFEYFSETQRNKGNFPGRFSGRQFSNSRSEMNVSTLELGDSALYLCASSLVVLGGSGNTIYFGEGSWLTVV.

J is TRBJ2-7 and V is TRBV5-6; 7 bases line up with TRBD2. The CDR3 covers 14 residues. Germline V gene lookup returns CDR1 SGHDT and CDR2 YYEEEE. With V trimmed by 4 bases and J by 0 bases, 4 bases remained unmatched. Here the CDR3 reads CASSVTSLSYEQYF. The CDR3, as DNA: TGTGCCAGCAGCGTGACTAGCCTCTCCTACGAGCAGTACTTC.

V usage is TRBV14 and J usage is TRBJ2-5; D is undetermined. CDR1 SGHDN and CDR2 FVKESK come from the germline V gene. V gave up 2 bases and J gave up 7 bases, with 14 bases separating them. This CDR3 contains 14 residues. This CDR3 is CASSQRTSSGTQYF. The CDR3 DNA follows: TGTGCCAGCAGCCAAAGAACGTCCTCAGGGACCCAGTACTTC.

The chain links TRBV7-8 to TRBJ2-3, with D maybe TRBD1 (6 bases). The CDR3 sequence is 14 residues long. V was shortened by 1 base and J by 8 bases, with 13 bases between the two germline ends. In germline, CDR1 is SGHVS, CDR2 FQNEAQ. The CDR3 bases are TGTGCCAGCAGCTTAGACGAGGCACAGGGTACGCAGTATTTT. This codes for CASSLDEAQGTQYF.

V gene TRBV4-2 combines with J gene TRBJ2-3, with 7 bases identical to TRBD2. The CDR3 sequence is 16 residues long. The germline V gene encodes CDR1 LGHNA and CDR2 YNFKEQ. The ends lost 2 bases at V and 2 bases at J; junction bases unmatched: 7. This chain's CDR3 is CASSQRSSGNTDTQYF. The CDR3 DNA reads as TGTGCCAGCAGCCAACGATCTAGCGGAAACACAGATACGCAGTATTTT.

The rearrangement uses TRBV6-1 and TRBJ1-3; 7 positions match TRBD1. This CDR3 region has 17 residues. Germline CDR1 MNHNS, CDR2 SASEGT. With V trimmed by 1 base and J by 3 bases, 9 bases remained unmatched. The CDR3 bases are TGTGCCAGCAGTGAAGATGGAGGGGGCGCGAATGGAAACACCATATATTTT. This codes for CASSEDGGGANGNTIYF.

The table lists this clone with a few counts. The chain has TRBV18 and TRBJ2-2; no reliable D call. The CDR3 sequence is 11 residues long. Looked up from germline, CDR1 is KGHSH and CDR2 is LQKENI. Trimming cost V 5 bases and J 6 bases, with 4 bases left between them. CDR3 region: CASSSSGELFF. Written as DNA, the CDR3 is TGTGCCAGCTCATCTTCCGGGGAGCTGTTTTTT.

The chain recombines TRBV5-4 with TRBJ2-3; D possibly matches TRBD1 or TRBD2 (5 bases each). From germline, CDR1 is SGHNT and CDR2 YYREEE (reference sequence). Trimming stripped 4 bases from V and 3 bases from J, with 9 bases between. The CDR3 sequence is 13 residues long. CDR3 residues: CASSLGETDTQYF. CDR3 DNA: TGTGCCAGCAGCCTGGGGGAGACAGATACGCAGTATTTT.

V usage is TRBV21-1 and J usage is TRBJ2-3. TRBV21-1 is given as a pseudogene. The CDR3 is 15 amino acids. The CDR3 region is CASSTRRTLTDTQYF. The CDR3 DNA follows: TGTGCCAGCAGCACCCGACGAACTCTCACAGATACGCAGTATTTT.

V and J are TRBV5-5 and TRBJ2-2; 7 nucleotides match TRBD1. Germline values: CDR1 SGHKS, CDR2 YYEKEE (reference sequence). The ends lost 0 bases at V and 3 bases at J; junction bases unmatched: 2. CDR3 length equals 15 residues. In DNA, the CDR3 is TGTGCCAGCAGCTTGGACAGGGGCGACACCGGGGAGCTGTTTTTT. Amino acid sequence: CASSLDRGDTGELFF.

The chain links TRBV9 to TRBJ2-3, with 7 bases identical to TRBD2. The junction had 3 bases not matched to a gene; V was cut back by 0 bases and J by 5 bases. CDR1 and CDR2 (germline): SGDLS, YYNGEE. The CDR3 totals 14 residues. CDR3 sequence (DNA): TGTGCCAGCAGCGTAGGCGGGAGTGGAGATACGCAGTATTTT. It translates to CASSVGGSGDTQYF.